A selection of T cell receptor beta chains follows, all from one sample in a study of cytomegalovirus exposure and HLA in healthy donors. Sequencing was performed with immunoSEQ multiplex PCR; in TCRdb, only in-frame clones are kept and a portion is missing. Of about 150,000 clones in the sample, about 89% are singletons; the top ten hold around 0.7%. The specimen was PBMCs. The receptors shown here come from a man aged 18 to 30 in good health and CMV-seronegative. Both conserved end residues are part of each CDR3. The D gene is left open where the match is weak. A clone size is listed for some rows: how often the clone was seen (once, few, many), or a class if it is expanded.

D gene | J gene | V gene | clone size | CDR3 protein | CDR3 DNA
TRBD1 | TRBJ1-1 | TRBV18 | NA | CASSSTGGITEAFF | TGTGCCAGCTCATCCACAGGGGGCATCACTGAAGCTTTCTTT
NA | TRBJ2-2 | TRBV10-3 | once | CAISESLLRAGTGELFF | TGTGCCATCAGTGAGTCGTTGCTGAGGGCCGGCACCGGGGAGCTGTTTTTT
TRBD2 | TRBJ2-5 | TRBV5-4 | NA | CASSLASGEETQYF | TGTGCCAGCAGCTTGGCTAGCGGGGAAGAGACCCAGTACTTC
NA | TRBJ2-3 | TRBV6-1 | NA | CASSEKRLASTDTQYF | TGTGCCAGCAGTGAAAAGCGCCTAGCAAGCACAGATACGCAGTATTTT
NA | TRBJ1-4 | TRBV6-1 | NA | CASTGLLEKLFF | TGTGCCAGCACCGGGTTGCTTGAAAAACTGTTTTTT
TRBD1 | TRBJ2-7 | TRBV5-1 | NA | CASSLGGQIHEQYF | TGCGCCAGCAGCTTGGGGGGACAGATCCACGAGCAGTACTTC
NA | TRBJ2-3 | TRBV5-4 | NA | CASSYPETKPQYF | TGTGCCAGCAGCTACCCCGAAACCAAGCCCCAGTATTTT
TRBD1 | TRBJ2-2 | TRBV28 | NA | CASRGYGQVVSRGTGELFF | TGTGCCAGCAGGGGTTATGGACAGGTGGTTAGCCGGGGCACCGGGGAGCTGTTTTTT
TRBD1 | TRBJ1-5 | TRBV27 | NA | CASSLATGSNQPQHF | TGTGCCAGCAGTTTAGCGACAGGGTCCAATCAGCCCCAGCATTTT
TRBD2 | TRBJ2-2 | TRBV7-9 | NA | CASSSSAGGFAGELFF | TGTGCCAGCAGCTCCTCAGCGGGAGGGTTCGCCGGGGAGCTGTTTTTT
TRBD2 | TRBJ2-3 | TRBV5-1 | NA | CASSFPGTSGASTDTQYF | TGCGCCAGCAGCTTTCCGGGGACTAGCGGGGCTAGCACAGATACGCAGTATTTT
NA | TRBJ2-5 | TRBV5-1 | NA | CASSGGAGGQETQYF | TGCGCCAGCAGCGGAGGGGCAGGGGGCCAAGAGACCCAGTACTTC
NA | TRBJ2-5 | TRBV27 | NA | CASSLSSYQETQYF | TGTGCCAGCAGTTTATCCTCGTACCAAGAGACCCAGTACTTC
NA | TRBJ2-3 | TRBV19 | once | CASSIGVRGTQYF | TGTGCCAGTAGTATAGGGGTTAGGGGTACGCAGTATTTT
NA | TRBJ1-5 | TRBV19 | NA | CASKKGGGEQPQHF | TGTGCCAGTAAGAAAGGAGGCGGTGAGCAGCCCCAGCATTTT
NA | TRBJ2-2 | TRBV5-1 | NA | CASSLNPPTGPNTGELFF | TGCGCCAGCAGCCTGAATCCTCCAACAGGTCCGAACACCGGGGAGCTGTTTTTT
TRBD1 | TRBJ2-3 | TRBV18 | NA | CASSPGQGIPSTDTQYF | TGTGCCAGCTCACCGGGACAGGGGATACCTAGCACAGATACGCAGTATTTT
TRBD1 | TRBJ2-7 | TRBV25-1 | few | CASSHSRDSPYEQYF | TGTGCCAGCAGCCACTCCCGGGACAGCCCCTACGAGCAGTACTTC
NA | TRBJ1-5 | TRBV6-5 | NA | CASGPGVNQPQHF | TGTGCCAGCGGGCCAGGGGTTAATCAGCCCCAGCATTTT
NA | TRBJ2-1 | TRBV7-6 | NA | CASSLGGGTKWEQFF | TGTGCCAGCAGCTTAGGAGGGGGGACTAAATGGGAGCAGTTCTTC
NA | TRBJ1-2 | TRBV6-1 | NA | CASTRRGAGYGYTF | TGTGCCAGCACCCGAAGGGGCGCAGGCTATGGCTACACCTTC
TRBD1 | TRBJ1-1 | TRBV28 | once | CASSLVTGATEAFF | TGTGCCAGCAGTTTGGTAACAGGGGCCACTGAAGCTTTCTTT